These 17 T cell receptor beta chains were sequenced from one sample in a study of Ad26.COV2.S vaccination and SARS-CoV-2 variants. Treatment indicated: roughly 20 received Ad26.COV2.S at low or high dose, single or two shots; about 5 received placebo; per-sample allocation not given. Sampling took place 63 days after the first vaccine or placebo injection. TCRdb keeps only in-frame clones here, not all; method: immunoSEQ multiplex PCR. The sample yields over 400,000 clones, approximately 90% seen once. The sample here was peripheral blood, taken in a trial of Ad26.COV2.S vaccine versus placebo. Source of these receptors: a person between 18 and 59 years old who received the Ad26.COV2.S COVID-19 vaccine or a placebo.

The chain recombines TRBV10-2 with TRBJ2-7; D uncertain. Germline CDR1 reads WSHSY; CDR2 reads SAAADI. Trimming took 3 bases from V and 2 from J, leaving 11 bases between them. This CDR3 is built from 14 residues. CDR3 residues: CASSDPGSTYEQYF. In DNA form, the CDR3 reads TGCGCCAGCAGTGATCCGGGCTCTACCTACGAGCAGTACTTC.

This rearrangement joins TRBV4-3 to TRBJ2-3; either TRBD1 or TRBD2 may supply D (5 bases each). The V gene lost 3 bases and the J gene lost 7 bases, with 20 bases spanning the gap. The CDR3 loop spans 16 amino acids. CDR1 and CDR2 from the germline V gene are LGHNA and YSLEER. Here the CDR3 DNA reads TGCGCCAGCAGCCACGAACCGGGACCAGCTACGTATACGCAGTATTTT. Translated, it gives CASSHEPGPATYTQYF.

This rearrangement joins TRBV20-1 to TRBJ2-6; D is unresolved. The germline V gene has CDR1 DFQATT and CDR2 SNEGSKA (reference sequence). Deletions cut 3 bases from V and 3 bases from J, with 9 bases between. The CDR3 is 14 residues long. CDR3 DNA: TGCAGTGCTAGTTCTTTCGTTGGGGCCAACGTCCTGACTTTC. Residues: CSASSFVGANVLTF.

The chain uses TRBV6-1 and TRBJ2-2, with D unclear. Trimming removed 1 base from V and 1 base from J, with 7 bases in between. The germline V gene encodes CDR1 MNHNS and CDR2 SASEGT. CDR3 length: 15 amino acids. CDR3 sequence: CASSEGVVNTGELFF. Here the CDR3 DNA reads TGTGCCAGCAGTGAAGGGGTTGTGAACACCGGGGAGCTGTTTTTT.

V gene TRBV5-1 combines with J gene TRBJ2-7; D unclear. Germline CDR1 reads SGHRS; CDR2 reads YFSETQ. The germline V and J ends were trimmed by 6 bases and 2 bases, with 12 bases remaining between them. There are 13 residues in the CDR3. The CDR3 nucleotides read TGCGCCAGCACCCCCCCCAATACCTACGAGCAGTACTTC. Translation gives CASTPPNTYEQYF.

V gene TRBV7-2 combines with J gene TRBJ2-3, with a tentative D call TRBD2 (5 bases). The CDR3 covers 15 residues. Trimming removed 2 bases at V and 2 bases at J, with 11 bases between. From germline, CDR1 is SGHTA and CDR2 FQGNSA. The CDR3 DNA follows: TGTGCCAGCAGCTTACTGGCAGGACTCACAGATACGCAGTATTTT. Its protein product is CASSLLAGLTDTQYF.

CDR3: CASSIARSENNEQFF. The DNA for the CDR3 is TGTGCCAGTAGTATAGCCCGGTCCGAGAACAATGAGCAGTTCTTC. The chain is built from TRBV19 and TRBJ2-1; no clear D. The CDR3 totals 15 residues. Trimming removed 1 base from V and 5 bases from J, with 12 bases in between. Germline CDR1 is LNHDA and CDR2 is SQIVND (reference sequence).

The gene calls are TRBV5-1 and TRBJ1-1, with 10 bases lining up with TRBD1. J was trimmed by 5 bases and V by 4 bases; bases with no gene match: 8. The CDR3 spans 15 residues. Germline V gives CDR1 SGHRS, CDR2 YFSETQ. CDR3 protein: CASSIRTGGNTEAFF. The CDR3, as DNA: TGCGCCAGCAGCATCAGGACAGGGGGGAATACTGAAGCTTTCTTT.

In the case of this clone: Without the conserved terminal phenylalanine or tryptophan, this CDR3 likely stems from a read error. It is unclear where the CDR3 begins or ends on the DNA, so no DNA is shown, and the CDR3 is as TCRdb lists it. The chain combines TRBV12-3 or TRBV12-4 with TRBJ1-4. The CDR3 is made up of 8 amino acids, end residues included. CDR3 loop: CASSLEEG.

The chain employs TRBV7-9 and TRBJ2-3, with 9 bases aligning to TRBD2. J lost 0 bases, V lost 3 bases, and 1 base had no gene match. The germline gives CDR1 SEHNR, CDR2 FQNEAQ (reference sequence). This CDR3 has 15 amino acids. The CDR3 bases are TGTGCCAGCAGCTTTGGACTAGCGAGCACAGATACGCAGTATTTT. This codes for CASSFGLASTDTQYF.

J is TRBJ1-4 and V is TRBV7-9; no firm D call. Germline-derived CDR1 and CDR2 are SEHNR and FQNEAQ (reference sequence). The CDR3 is made up of 13 amino acids. Between the trimmed V and J ends, which lost 1 base and 8 bases, there was a span of 8 bases. The chain's CDR3 is CASSLGRVEKLFF. The CDR3 DNA follows: TGTGCCAGCAGCTTAGGTAGGGTGGAAAAACTGTTTTTT.

The chain links TRBV28 to TRBJ2-3; TRBD2 matches at 13 bases. J was trimmed by 2 bases and V by 4 bases; bases with no gene match: 3. The CDR3 spans 16 residues. Germline V gives CDR1 MDHEN, CDR2 SYDVKM. Written as DNA, the CDR3 is TGTGCCAGCAGTTCCGGGACTAGCGGGGACACAGATACGCAGTATTTT. Encoded protein: CASSSGTSGDTDTQYF. Looking up the rest from reference TRBV28 and TRBJ2-3 gives the full variable domain: DVKVTQSSRYLVKRTGEKVFLECVQDMDHENMFWYRQDPGLGLRLIYFSYDVKMKEKGDIPEGYSVSREKKERFSLILESASTNQTSMYLCASSSGTSGDTDTQYFGPGTRLTVL.

This chain uses TRBV7-6 with TRBJ2-5, with D uncertain. CDR1 and CDR2 (germline): SGHVS, FNYEAQ. This CDR3 has 16 amino acids. V shed 1 base and J shed 3 bases, with 15 bases lying between them. The CDR3 loop reads CASSLVPSDQKETQYF. DNA of the CDR3: TGTGCCAGCAGCTTAGTTCCTTCCGACCAAAAAGAGACCCAGTACTTC.

This sequence joins TRBV19 and TRBJ1-2; 7 bases are shared with TRBD1. Trimming took 3 bases from V and 4 from J; bases not matched to a gene: 5. The CDR3 sequence is 14 residues long. Germline CDR1 and CDR2: LNHDA and SQIVND (reference sequence). CDR3 in amino acids: CASSIFRQGYGYTF. The CDR3 DNA reads TGTGCCAGTAGTATTTTCCGACAGGGCTATGGCTACACCTTC.

This rearrangement joins TRBV5-1 to TRBJ2-1; the match to TRBD1 covers 8 bases. J gave up 9 bases and V 4 bases, and 15 bases lay outside the gene matches. The CDR3 extends over 16 amino acids. Germline CDR1 and CDR2: SGHRS and YFSETQ. DNA of the CDR3: TGCGCCAGCAGCCCAAGGCCGGGACAGGTAGGAGGTGAGCAGTTCTTC. Translation gives CASSPRPGQVGGEQFF.

The J gene is TRBJ1-4, the V gene TRBV2; no clear D. With 6 bases removed from V and 4 bases from J, the gap between germline ends came to 12 bases. Germline CDR1 reads SNHLY; CDR2 reads FYNNEI. The CDR3 contains 14 residues. CDR3 in DNA: TGTGCCAGCAGCAGCTCCTCCTTTAATGAAAAACTGTTTTTT. Encoded protein: CASSSSSFNEKLFF.

This chain links TRBV6-2 or TRBV6-3 with TRBJ2-5; 7 bases are shared with TRBD1. The ends lost 7 bases at V and 1 base at J; junction bases unmatched: 9. Germline assignment: CDR1 MNHEY and CDR2 SVGEGT. The CDR3 loop spans 15 amino acids. The CDR3 sequence: CASNPRGQPQETQYF. CDR3 DNA sequence: TGTGCCAGCAACCCCCGGGGACAGCCCCAAGAGACCCAGTACTTC.